These 9 T cell receptor beta chains came from one sample sequenced in a study of cytomegalovirus exposure and HLA in healthy donors. The study ran its PCR with 60 Vbeta and 13 Jbeta primers. Sequencing used immunoSEQ multiplex PCR; TCRdb keeps in-frame clones, though not all of them. The sample lists about 76,000 clones; 78% were seen once. The source material was PBMCs. These receptors were obtained from a woman in her forties in good health and CMV-seropositive.

The chain employs TRBV2 and TRBJ2-5; TRBD1 aligns across 9 bases. The CDR3 loop spans 15 amino acids. Germline V lookup: CDR1 SNHLY, CDR2 FYNNEI. After removal of 6 bases from V and 4 bases from J, the junction contained 9 bases not matched to a gene. The DNA for the CDR3 is TGTGCCAGCAGCCTACAGGGGGCCGGCGGAGAGACCCAGTACTTC. Translated: CASSLQGAGGETQYF.

The CDR3 sequence: CASSDRGSTDTQYF. The CDR3 DNA reads as TGTGCCAGTTCAGACAGGGGAAGCACAGATACGCAGTATTTT. The rearrangement uses TRBV19 and TRBJ2-3; 8 bases are a match to TRBD1. Trimming took 8 bases from V and 0 from J; bases not matched to a gene: 4. CDR3 size: 14 residues. Germline CDR1 reads LNHDA; CDR2 reads SQIVND (reference sequence).

The chain employs TRBV30 and TRBJ2-3; 10 nucleotides match TRBD2. Germline lookup yields CDR1 GTSNPN and CDR2 SVGIG (reference sequence). Trimming took 8 bases from V and 5 from J; bases not matched to a gene: 10. The CDR3 consists of 14 residues. The chain's CDR3 is CARSSGGWGDTQYF. CDR3 DNA: TGTGCCCGAAGTAGCGGGGGGTGGGGAGATACGCAGTATTTT.

This clone has more than one count but fewer than ten. The V gene is TRBV5-4, the J gene TRBJ2-2; TRBD2 is a possible D gene (6 bases). This CDR3 contains 15 residues. V was cut by 0 bases and J by 2 bases, with 8 bases left in between. CDR1 SGHNT and CDR2 YYREEE come from the germline V gene (reference sequence). CDR3 loop: CASSLDSGNTGELFF. Here the CDR3 DNA reads TGTGCCAGCAGCTTGGATAGCGGAAACACCGGGGAGCTGTTTTTT.

V gene TRBV5-1 combines with J gene TRBJ2-1, with 7 bases matching TRBD1. Germline values: CDR1 SGHRS, CDR2 YFSETQ. The CDR3 has 17 residues. Losses at the gene ends were 0 bases for V and 2 bases for J; bases not matched to a gene: 8. The CDR3 DNA reads TGCGCCAGCAGCTTGGGTTTTTTGGGACAGACCTACAATGAGCAGTTCTTC. Its translation is CASSLGFLGQTYNEQFF.

This chain uses TRBV4-1 with TRBJ1-1, with 7 bases identical to TRBD1. The V gene's germline CDR1 is MGHRA and CDR2 YSYEKL. The CDR3 has 13 residues. Trimming took 4 bases from V and 4 from J; bases not matched to a gene: 3. CDR3 loop: CASSPRTGTEAFF. Written as DNA, the CDR3 is TGCGCCAGCAGCCCCCGGACAGGCACTGAAGCTTTCTTT.

On this clone: Sequence at one end of the junction differs from germline and may be a read error. The chain carries TRBV7-9 and TRBJ2-3; no clear D gene. The CDR3 runs 14 residues. The germline gives CDR1 SEHNR, CDR2 FQNEAQ (reference sequence). The CDR3 region is CSSSLVGVGDTQYF. CDR3 nucleotides: TGTTCCAGCAGCTTAGTTGGAGTCGGAGATACGCAGTATTTT. The full variable domain, with the rest looked up from reference TRBV7-9 and TRBJ2-3, is DTGVSQNPRHKITKRGQNVTFRCDPISEHNRLYWYRQTLGQGPEFLTYFQNEAQLEKSRLLSDRFSAERPKGSFSTLEIQRTEQGDSAMYLCSSSLVGVGDTQYFGPGTRLTVL.

V gene TRBV19 combines with J gene TRBJ2-7, with D uncertain. The CDR3 is made up of 13 amino acids. V shed 3 bases and J shed 0 bases, with 6 bases lying between them. CDR1 and CDR2 from the germline V gene are LNHDA and SQIVND (reference sequence). This CDR3 is CASSIPLSYEQYF. CDR3 in DNA: TGTGCCAGTAGTATCCCCCTCTCCTACGAGCAGTACTTC.

This clone came up once. This chain links TRBV9 with TRBJ2-5; a possible D gene is TRBD1 (6 bases). The CDR3 consists of 13 residues. The V end lost 3 bases, the J end lost 3 bases, and 9 bases lay between the germline ends. Germline CDR1 SGDLS, CDR2 YYNGEE. CDR3 sequence (DNA): TGTGCCAGCAGCGGACGGACAGAAGAGACCCAGTACTTC. It encodes CASSGRTEETQYF.